Following are 23 T cell receptor beta chains from one sample sequenced in a study of T cell changes during pregnancy in multiple sclerosis. Some clones are missing from TCRdb's copy, which holds only in-frame ones; the method was immunoSEQ multiplex PCR. This table holds about 77,000 clones, about nine tenths found once. Source: peripheral blood, taken before pregnancy. The receptors were gathered from a female donor with multiple sclerosis, enrolled in a pregnancy study.

A remark on this clone: This same CDR3 is encoded by further DNA sequences in the sample. The chain combines TRBV9 with TRBJ2-2; D uncertain. Germline CDR1 SGDLS, CDR2 YYNGEE. Deletions cut 0 bases from V and 5 bases from J, with 5 bases between. This CDR3 has 13 amino acids. The CDR3 nucleotides are TGTGCCAGCAGCGTAGGCGGTACCGGGGAGCTGTTTTTT. Its protein product is CASSVGGTGELFF. Full variable domain (remainder filled in from reference TRBV9 and TRBJ2-2): DSGVTQTPKHLITATGQRVTLRCSPRSGDLSVYWYQQSLDQGLQFLIQYYNGEERAKGNILERFSAQQFPDLHSELNLSSLELGDSALYFCASSVGGTGELFFGEGSRLTVL.

The chain couples TRBV6-5 to TRBJ1-1, with D tentatively TRBD1 (6 bases). This CDR3 has 15 amino acids. Germline CDR1 is MNHEY and CDR2 is SVGAGI. V was pared by 3 bases and J by 0 bases, with 11 bases between. The chain's CDR3 is CASSYNRDLNTEAFF. Here the CDR3 DNA reads TGTGCCAGCAGTTATAACAGGGACCTGAACACTGAAGCTTTCTTT.

The V gene is TRBV18, the J gene TRBJ2-3; 7 bases align to TRBD1. Germline lookup yields CDR1 KGHSH and CDR2 LQKENI. V trimming: 6 bases; J trimming: 5 bases; junction bases outside the gene matches: 8. The CDR3 sequence is 14 residues long. CDR3 loop: CASSHGQAIDTQYF. The CDR3 coding sequence is TGTGCCAGCTCCCACGGACAGGCGATAGATACGCAGTATTTT.

The chain uses TRBV10-3 and TRBJ1-6; D remains unclear. CDR3 size: 14 residues. CDR1 and CDR2 (germline): ENHRY, SYGVKD. The ends were cut back, 7 bases at V and 0 bases at J, with 7 bases in the middle. CDR3 residues: CAINGSSYNSPLHF. As DNA, the CDR3 is TGTGCCATCAATGGCAGCTCCTATAATTCACCCCTCCACTTT.

The V gene is TRBV2, the J gene TRBJ2-7, with 7 bases matching TRBD1. This CDR3 contains 15 residues. Trimming removed 0 bases from V and 3 bases from J; junction bases left unmatched: 5. CDR1 and CDR2 from the germline V gene are SNHLY and FYNNEI. The CDR3, as DNA: TGTGCCAGCAGTGAAGCCCCGGGACAGAACTACGAGCAGTACTTC. Residues: CASSEAPGQNYEQYF.

The J gene is TRBJ2-7, the V gene TRBV19, with TRBD1 matching over 7 bases. CDR1 and CDR2 (germline): LNHDA, SQIVND (reference sequence). V lost 5 bases and J lost 2; bases outside the gene matches: 3. CDR3 length: 13 residues. The CDR3 here is CASSGGQTYEQYF. The CDR3, as DNA: TGTGCCAGTAGTGGGGGACAGACCTACGAGCAGTACTTC.

The chain has TRBV5-5 and TRBJ2-5; unclear D gene. This CDR3 contains 12 residues. Looked up from germline, CDR1 is SGHKS and CDR2 is YYEKEE (reference sequence). Trimming removed 2 bases at V and 5 bases at J, with 7 bases between. CDR3 DNA: TGTGCCAGCAGCTTAATGGCCGAGACCCAGTACTTC. Protein product: CASSLMAETQYF.

The chain uses TRBV15 and TRBJ2-3; 10 nucleotides match TRBD2. Unmatched junction bases numbered 7, after V lost 8 bases and J lost 2 bases. Germline CDR1 LNHNV, CDR2 YYDKDF (reference sequence). The CDR3 is 15 residues long. The DNA for the CDR3 is TGTGCCACCGAAAGGACTAGCGGATACACAGATACGCAGTATTTT. Translating gives CATERTSGYTDTQYF.

The count of this clone is one. The V call is TRBV9, the J call TRBJ2-7, with 7 bases matching TRBD2. This CDR3 is 17 amino acids long. After removal of 1 base from V and 7 bases from J, the junction contained 17 bases not matched to a gene. Germline CDR1 reads SGDLS; CDR2 reads YYNGEE. This chain's CDR3 is CASSVWGASGETEEQYF. The CDR3 region has the DNA TGTGCCAGCAGCGTATGGGGAGCTAGCGGTGAGACGGAGGAGCAGTACTTC. Full variable domain (outside the CDR3, taken from reference TRBV9 and TRBJ2-7): DSGVTQTPKHLITATGQRVTLRCSPRSGDLSVYWYQQSLDQGLQFLIQYYNGEERAKGNILERFSAQQFPDLHSELNLSSLELGDSALYFCASSVWGASGETEEQYFGPGTRLTVT.

V usage is TRBV11-2 and J usage is TRBJ1-2; TRBD1 is a possible D gene (5 bases). CDR1 and CDR2 from the germline V gene are SGHAT and FQNNGV. The CDR3 loop spans 12 amino acids. Trimming cost V 4 bases and J 3 bases, with 6 bases left between them. The DNA for the CDR3 is TGTGCCAGCAGCTCGACAGACTATGGCTACACCTTC. Its protein is CASSSTDYGYTF.

The chain uses TRBV25-1 and TRBJ1-1; a weak D match, TRBD1 (6 bases). This CDR3 contains 12 residues. CDR1 and CDR2 (germline): MGHDK, SYGVNS. Trimming removed 3 bases at V and 6 bases at J, with 8 bases between. CDR3 sequence reads: CASSEQGPEAFF. In nucleotides, the CDR3 is TGTGCCAGCAGTGAGCAGGGGCCTGAAGCTTTCTTT. Full variable domain (missing parts from reference TRBV25-1 and TRBJ1-1): EADIYQTPRYLVIGTGKKITLECSQTMGHDKMYWYQQDPGMELHLIHYSYGVNSTEKGDLSSESTVSRIRTEHFPLTLESARPSHTSQYLCASSEQGPEAFFGQGTRLTVV.

The gene calls are TRBV19 and TRBJ1-1; D remains unclear. The ends were cut back, 0 bases at V and 4 bases at J, with 6 bases in the middle. Germline CDR1 and CDR2: LNHDA and SQIVND (reference sequence). CDR3 length: 13 residues. CDR3 protein: CASSIDLTTEAFF. The DNA of the CDR3 is TGTGCCAGTAGTATAGATCTAACCACTGAAGCTTTCTTT.

V usage is TRBV6-4 and J usage is TRBJ2-1; 11 bases are a match to TRBD1. The CDR3 totals 14 residues. CDR1 and CDR2 from the germline V gene are MRHNA and SNTAGT. The ends lost 2 bases at V and 6 bases at J; junction bases unmatched: 0. CDR3 region: CASSDGTGGNEQFF. The CDR3 DNA is TGTGCCAGCAGTGACGGGACAGGGGGCAATGAGCAGTTCTTC.

The rearrangement links TRBV5-1 to TRBJ2-3; 11 nucleotides match TRBD2. There are 15 residues in the CDR3. V lost 2 bases, J lost 3 bases, and 2 bases stayed unmatched. From germline, CDR1 is SGHRS and CDR2 YFSETQ. For the CDR3, the DNA is TGCGCCAGCAGCTTTACTAGCGGGAGTACAGATACGCAGTATTTT. It translates to CASSFTSGSTDTQYF.

The chain links TRBV2 to TRBJ2-2; possible D gene TRBD1, 5 bases. Between the trimmed V and J ends, which lost 4 bases and 1 base, there was a span of 7 bases. CDR1 SNHLY and CDR2 FYNNEI come from the germline V gene. The CDR3 totals 14 residues. Here the CDR3 DNA reads TGTGCCAGCAGTGCCCAGGGGAACACCGGGGAGCTGTTTTTT. Amino acid sequence: CASSAQGNTGELFF.

The V gene is TRBV11-3, the J gene TRBJ2-3; 7 bases line up with TRBD1. Germline V gives CDR1 SGHNT, CDR2 YENEEA. The CDR3 totals 12 residues. V dropped 5 bases and J dropped 6; count of bases not matched to a gene: 2. CDR3 residues: CASSPRGDTQYF. The CDR3 bases are TGTGCCAGCAGCCCCAGGGGGGATACGCAGTATTTT.

The chain has TRBV9 and TRBJ1-4, with TRBD1 matching 7 bases. Germline V CDR1 and CDR2: SGDLS, YYNGEE. Trimming removed 3 bases from V and 5 bases from J; junction bases left unmatched: 7. This CDR3 is 15 amino acids long. Here the CDR3 reads CASSAWTGPNEKLFF. CDR3 DNA sequence: TGTGCCAGCAGCGCCTGGACAGGACCCAATGAAAAACTGTTTTTT.

This clone has just one count. The chain couples TRBV7-2 to TRBJ2-5; D unresolved. V lost 4 bases and J lost 4, with 7 bases in between. The CDR3 has 12 amino acids. Germline values: CDR1 SGHTA, CDR2 FQGNSA. Here the CDR3 reads CASSYYRETQYF. CDR3 DNA: TGTGCCAGCAGCTATTACAGAGAGACCCAGTACTTC.

The chain links TRBV28 to TRBJ1-5; D might be TRBD1 (5 bases). CDR1 is MDHEN and CDR2 is SYDVKM in the germline V gene. The CDR3 runs 15 residues. The V gene lost 2 bases and the J gene lost 5 bases, with 13 bases spanning the gap. CDR3 DNA sequence: TGTGCCAGCAGTTTACGGGGGGTGGGCTATCAGCCCCAGCATTTT. This sequence encodes CASSLRGVGYQPQHF.

The rearrangement links TRBV30 to TRBJ2-1; 7 bases are shared with TRBD1. Unmatched junction bases numbered 8, after V lost 1 base and J lost 8 bases. From germline, CDR1 is GTSNPN and CDR2 SVGIG (reference sequence). This CDR3 region has 14 residues. As DNA, the CDR3 is TGTGCCTGGAGTGACGCGAACAGGGGTGATGAGCAGTTCTTC. Amino acids: CAWSDANRGDEQFF.

The chain uses TRBV5-1 and TRBJ2-7; D possibly corresponds to TRBD1 (5 bases). The CDR3 spans 14 residues. V lost 4 bases, J lost 1 base, and 12 bases lay in between. Germline loops: CDR1 SGHRS, CDR2 YFSETQ. As DNA, the CDR3 is TGCGCCAGCAGCGTCAGGGTGCCGTCCTACGAGCAGTACTTC. Translation: CASSVRVPSYEQYF.

This sequence joins TRBV28 and TRBJ1-5; D unclear. CDR1 is MDHEN and CDR2 is SYDVKM in the germline V gene. V lost 6 bases and J 6 bases, leaving 21 bases between the germline ends. This CDR3 contains 16 residues. CDR3 residues: CASRWAPGVVGQPQHF. The DNA for the CDR3 is TGTGCCAGCAGGTGGGCCCCCGGTGTAGTAGGTCAGCCCCAGCATTTT.

V gene TRBV5-1 combines with J gene TRBJ2-7; TRBD2 aligns across 9 bases. CDR3 length: 15 amino acids. Germline lookup yields CDR1 SGHRS and CDR2 YFSETQ. The V and J ends lost 4 bases and 5 bases, in that order; junction bases with no gene match: 10. The CDR3 region is CASSPRVAGDDEQYF. The CDR3 nucleotides read TGCGCCAGCAGCCCGAGGGTAGCGGGGGACGACGAGCAGTACTTC. The whole variable domain, remainder taken from reference TRBV5-1 and TRBJ2-7, is KAGVTQTPRYLIKTRGQQVTLSCSPISGHRSVSWYQQTPGQGLQFLFEYFSETQRNKGNFPGRFSGRQFSNSRSEMNVSTLELGDSALYLCASSPRVAGDDEQYFGPGTRLTVT.